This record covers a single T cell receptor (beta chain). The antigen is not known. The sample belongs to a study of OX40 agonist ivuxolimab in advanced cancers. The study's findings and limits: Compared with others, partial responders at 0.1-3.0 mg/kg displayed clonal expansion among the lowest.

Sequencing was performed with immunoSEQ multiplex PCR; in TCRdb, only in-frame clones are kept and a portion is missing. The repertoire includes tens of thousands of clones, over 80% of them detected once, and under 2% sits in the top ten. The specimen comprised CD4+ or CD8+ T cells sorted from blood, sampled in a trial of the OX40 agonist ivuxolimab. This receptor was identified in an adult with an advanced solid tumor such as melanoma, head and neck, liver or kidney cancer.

The CDR3 region has the DNA TGTGCCAGCAGTCCCGGACAGGGATATATAGAGACCCAGTACTTC. Amino acids: CASSPGQGYIETQYF. V and J are TRBV6-5 and TRBJ2-5; 8 bases agree with TRBD1. In germline, CDR1 is MNHEY, CDR2 SVGAGI. The CDR3 length is 15 residues. V shed 5 bases and J 4 bases; nucleotides not matched to a gene: 9.